A selection of T cell receptor beta chains follows, all from one sample in a study of blood T cell repertoires in COVID-19. Clones were read by immunoSEQ multiplex PCR, and TCRdb kept only the in-frame ones, dropping some. The sample shows hundreds of thousands of clones, more than 80% of them seen only once. Sequencing input: peripheral blood. Receptors originate from a woman aged 80 or over with acute or convalescent COVID-19. Both conserved end residues are part of each CDR3. The D gene is left open where the match is weak. Rows may omit the clone size; those that give it use once, few, many or a size class.

d_call: TRBD1
clone_size: -
j_call: TRBJ1-2
v_call: TRBV19
cdr3_nt: TGTGCCAGTAGTCCTCGGACAGGGCTCTATGGCTACACCTTC
cdr3_aa: CASSPRTGLYGYTF

d_call: TRBD1
clone_size: -
j_call: TRBJ2-7
v_call: TRBV6-6
cdr3_nt: TGTGCCAGCAGTTATTCAGGGGGAGACTACGAGCAGTACTTC
cdr3_aa: CASSYSGGDYEQYF

d_call: -
clone_size: -
j_call: TRBJ1-2
v_call: TRBV19
cdr3_nt: TGTGCCAGTAGTATTGTGCGGTCAGTCGGCTACACCTTC
cdr3_aa: CASSIVRSVGYTF

d_call: -
clone_size: once
j_call: TRBJ1-1
v_call: TRBV10-3
cdr3_nt: TGTGCCATCAGTGGCCCGGGAAACACTGAAGCTTTCTTT
cdr3_aa: CAISGPGNTEAFF

d_call: -
clone_size: -
j_call: TRBJ1-2
v_call: TRBV3-1/TRBV3-2
cdr3_nt: TGTGCCAGCAGCCAAAATAGGGGCCGAGCCGCTACCTTC
cdr3_aa: CASSQNRGRAATF

d_call: -
clone_size: -
j_call: TRBJ2-4
v_call: TRBV3-1/TRBV3-2
cdr3_nt: TGTGCCAGCAGCCCAGACTCTAGAGCCAAAAACATTCAGTACTTC
cdr3_aa: CASSPDSRAKNIQYF

d_call: TRBD1
clone_size: -
j_call: TRBJ2-7
v_call: TRBV24-1
cdr3_nt: TGTGCCACCAGCTTGGACAGGGGCGAGCAGTACTTC
cdr3_aa: CATSLDRGEQYF

d_call: -
clone_size: few
j_call: TRBJ2-7
v_call: TRBV11-3
cdr3_nt: TGTGCCAGCAGCTTAACAGGGTACGAGCAGTACTTC
cdr3_aa: CASSLTGYEQYF

d_call: -
clone_size: -
j_call: TRBJ1-1
v_call: TRBV5-1
cdr3_nt: TGCGCCAGCAGCTTGAGACAAGAGAACACTGAAGCTTTCTTT
cdr3_aa: CASSLRQENTEAFF

d_call: -
clone_size: -
j_call: TRBJ1-2
v_call: TRBV19
cdr3_nt: TGTGCCAGTAGTATGGGGCAGGGCGTAAACTATGGCTACACCTTC
cdr3_aa: CASSMGQGVNYGYTF

d_call: TRBD1
clone_size: -
j_call: TRBJ2-3
v_call: TRBV11-3
cdr3_nt: TGTGCCAGCAGCTACGGACAGGGTAGCACAGATACGCAGTATTTT
cdr3_aa: CASSYGQGSTDTQYF

d_call: TRBD2
clone_size: -
j_call: TRBJ2-1
v_call: TRBV29-1
cdr3_nt: TGCAGCGTTAGAGCGTGGCTAGCGGGCCCCTCTTCCTCCTACAATGAGCAGTTCTTC
cdr3_aa: CSVRAWLAGPSSSYNEQFF

d_call: -
clone_size: -
j_call: TRBJ2-3
v_call: TRBV6-5
cdr3_nt: TGTGCCGGGCGACAGGACCTCACAGATACGCAGTATTTT
cdr3_aa: CAGRQDLTDTQYF

d_call: TRBD1
clone_size: -
j_call: TRBJ1-1
v_call: TRBV19
cdr3_nt: TGTGCCAGTAGTCACGCCGGGACAGTGAGGACTGAAGCTTTCTTT
cdr3_aa: CASSHAGTVRTEAFF

d_call: TRBD1
clone_size: -
j_call: TRBJ2-5
v_call: TRBV18
cdr3_nt: TGTGCCAGCGGAAAACAGGGGCTCGAGACCCAGTACTTC
cdr3_aa: CASGKQGLETQYF

d_call: -
clone_size: -
j_call: TRBJ2-7
v_call: TRBV3-1/TRBV3-2
cdr3_nt: TGTGCCAGCAGCCAAGATTATCAGGGTATAGTCTACGAGCAGTACTTC
cdr3_aa: CASSQDYQGIVYEQYF

d_call: TRBD1
clone_size: -
j_call: TRBJ1-6
v_call: TRBV28
cdr3_nt: TGTGCCAGCAGTCCCCCCCCAGGGGGGTCCTATAATTCACCCCTCCACTTT
cdr3_aa: CASSPPPGGSYNSPLHF

d_call: -
clone_size: few
j_call: TRBJ1-2
v_call: TRBV5-1
cdr3_nt: TGCGCCAGCAGCCCCGCCGGTACAGGTGTCGGCTACACCTTC
cdr3_aa: CASSPAGTGVGYTF

d_call: TRBD2
clone_size: -
j_call: TRBJ2-2
v_call: TRBV19
cdr3_nt: TGTGCCAGTAGTATAAGAGCGGGAGGGCTTCCCGGGGAGCTGTTTTTT
cdr3_aa: CASSIRAGGLPGELFF

d_call: TRBD1
clone_size: -
j_call: TRBJ2-1
v_call: TRBV6-1
cdr3_nt: TGTGCCAGCAGTGGGTTAAGGACAGGGGGCGGTTTGAATGAGCAGTTCTTC
cdr3_aa: CASSGLRTGGGLNEQFF

d_call: TRBD1
clone_size: -
j_call: TRBJ1-6
v_call: TRBV30
cdr3_nt: TGTGCCTGGAGCGCAGACAGGGGGCTAGACTCTATAAATTCACCCCTCCACTTT
cdr3_aa: CAWSADRGLDSINSPLHF

d_call: TRBD1
clone_size: -
j_call: TRBJ1-2
v_call: TRBV28
cdr3_nt: TGTGCCAGCAGTTTCGACAGGGGACACCTCGATGGCTACACCTTC
cdr3_aa: CASSFDRGHLDGYTF